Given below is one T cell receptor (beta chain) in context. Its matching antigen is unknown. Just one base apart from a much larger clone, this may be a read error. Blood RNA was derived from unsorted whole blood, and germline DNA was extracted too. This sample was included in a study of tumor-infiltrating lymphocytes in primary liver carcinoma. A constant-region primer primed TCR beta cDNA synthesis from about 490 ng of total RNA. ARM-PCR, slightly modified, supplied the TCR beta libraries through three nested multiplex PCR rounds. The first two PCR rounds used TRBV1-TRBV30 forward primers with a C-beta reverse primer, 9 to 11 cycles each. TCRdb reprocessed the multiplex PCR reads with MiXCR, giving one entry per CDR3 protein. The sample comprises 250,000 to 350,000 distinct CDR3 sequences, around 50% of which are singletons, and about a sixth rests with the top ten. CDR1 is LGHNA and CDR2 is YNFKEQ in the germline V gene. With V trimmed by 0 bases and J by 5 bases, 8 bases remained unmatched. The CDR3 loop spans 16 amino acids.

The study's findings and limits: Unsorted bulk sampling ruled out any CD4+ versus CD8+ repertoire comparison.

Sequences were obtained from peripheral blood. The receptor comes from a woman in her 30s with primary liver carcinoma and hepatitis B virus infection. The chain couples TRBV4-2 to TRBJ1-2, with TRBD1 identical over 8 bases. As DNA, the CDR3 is TGTGCCAGCAGCCAAGATAACGTCAGGGGGCTGTATGGCTACACCTTC. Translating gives CASSQDNVRGLYGYTF.